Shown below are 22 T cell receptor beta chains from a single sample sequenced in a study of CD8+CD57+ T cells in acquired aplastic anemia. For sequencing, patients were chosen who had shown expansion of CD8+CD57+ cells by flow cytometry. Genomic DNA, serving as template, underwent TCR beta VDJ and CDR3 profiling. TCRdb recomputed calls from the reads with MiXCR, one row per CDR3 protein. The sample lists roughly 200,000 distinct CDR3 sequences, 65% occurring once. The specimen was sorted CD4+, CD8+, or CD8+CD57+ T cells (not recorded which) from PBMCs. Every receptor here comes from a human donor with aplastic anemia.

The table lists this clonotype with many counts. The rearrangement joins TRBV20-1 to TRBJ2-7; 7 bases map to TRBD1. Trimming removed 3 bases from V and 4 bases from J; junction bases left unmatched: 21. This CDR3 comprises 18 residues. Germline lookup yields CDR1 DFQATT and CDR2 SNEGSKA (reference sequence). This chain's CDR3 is CSARDSGTASSAPYEQYF. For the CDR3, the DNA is TGCAGTGCTAGGGATTCCGGGACAGCGTCTTCGGCTCCATACGAGCAGTACTTC.

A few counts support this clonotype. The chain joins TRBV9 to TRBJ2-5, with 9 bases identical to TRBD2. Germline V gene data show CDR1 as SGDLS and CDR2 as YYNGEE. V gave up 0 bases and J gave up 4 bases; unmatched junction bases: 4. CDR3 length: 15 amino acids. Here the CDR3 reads CASSVGLAERETQYF. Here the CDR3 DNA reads TGTGCCAGCAGCGTAGGACTAGCGGAACGAGAGACCCAGTACTTC.

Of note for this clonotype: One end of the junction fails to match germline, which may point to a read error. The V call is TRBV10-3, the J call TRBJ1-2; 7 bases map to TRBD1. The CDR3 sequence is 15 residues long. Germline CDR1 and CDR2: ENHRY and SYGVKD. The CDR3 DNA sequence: TGTGCCAGCAGTTACGTGCTAGGGGGCGGCTATGGCTACACCTTC. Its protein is CASSYVLGGGYGYTF.

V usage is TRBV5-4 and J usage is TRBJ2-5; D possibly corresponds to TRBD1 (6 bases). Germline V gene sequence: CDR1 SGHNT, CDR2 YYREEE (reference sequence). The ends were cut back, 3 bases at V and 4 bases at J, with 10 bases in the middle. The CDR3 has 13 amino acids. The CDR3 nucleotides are TGTGCCAGCAGCTGGGGGCGCACAGAGACCCAGTACTTC. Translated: CASSWGRTETQYF. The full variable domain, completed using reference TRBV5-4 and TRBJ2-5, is ETGVTQSPTHLIKTRGQQVTLRCSSQSGHNTVSWYQQALGQGPQFIFQYYREEENGRGNFPPRFSGLQFPNYSSELNVNALELDDSALYLCASSWGRTETQYFGPGTRLLVL.

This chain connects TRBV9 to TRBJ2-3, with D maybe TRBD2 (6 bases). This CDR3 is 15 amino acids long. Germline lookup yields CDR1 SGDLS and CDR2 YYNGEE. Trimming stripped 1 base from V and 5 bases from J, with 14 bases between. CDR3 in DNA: TGTGCCAGCAGCGTACAGGGTAGCGGCGGAGATACGCAGTATTTT. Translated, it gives CASSVQGSGGDTQYF.

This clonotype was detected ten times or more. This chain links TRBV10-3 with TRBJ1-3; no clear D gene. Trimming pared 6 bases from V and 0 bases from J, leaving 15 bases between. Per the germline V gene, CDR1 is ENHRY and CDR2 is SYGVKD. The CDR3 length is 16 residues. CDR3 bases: TGTGCCATCAGCCAGAAGACGGATTTCTCTGGAAACACCATATATTTT. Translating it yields CAISQKTDFSGNTIYF.

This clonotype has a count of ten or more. The DNA of the CDR3 is TGTGCCAGCAGCGAGTCAGGGAGCTCCTACGAGCAGTACTTC. This sequence encodes CASSESGSSYEQYF. The chain links TRBV13 to TRBJ2-7; D tentatively reads TRBD1 or TRBD2 (5 bases each). The V end lost 5 bases, the J end lost 0 bases, and 11 bases lay between the germline ends. The CDR3 runs to 14 residues. CDR1 PRHDT and CDR2 FYEKMQ come from the germline V gene (reference sequence).

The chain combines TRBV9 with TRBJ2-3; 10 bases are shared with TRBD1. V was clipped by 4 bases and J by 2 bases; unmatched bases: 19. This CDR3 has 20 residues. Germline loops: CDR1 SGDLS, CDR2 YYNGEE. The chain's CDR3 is CASSLWTGGKGGSDTDTQYF. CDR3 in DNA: TGTGCCAGCAGCCTTTGGACAGGGGGAAAGGGAGGGTCGGACACAGATACGCAGTATTTT.

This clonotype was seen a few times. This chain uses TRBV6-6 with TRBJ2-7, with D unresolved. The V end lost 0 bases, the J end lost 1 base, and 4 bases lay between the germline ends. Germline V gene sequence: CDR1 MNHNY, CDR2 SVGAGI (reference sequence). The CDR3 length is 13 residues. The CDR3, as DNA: TGTGCCAGCAGTTACTCCGGATCCTACGAGCAGTACTTC. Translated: CASSYSGSYEQYF.

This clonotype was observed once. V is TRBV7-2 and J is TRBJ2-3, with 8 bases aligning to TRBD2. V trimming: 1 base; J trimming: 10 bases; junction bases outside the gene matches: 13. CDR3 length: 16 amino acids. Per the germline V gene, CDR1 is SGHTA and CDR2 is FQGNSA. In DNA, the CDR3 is TGTGCCAGCAGCTTAGGGTCGGGGGGGCCTTACGAGGCGCAGTATTTT. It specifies CASSLGSGGPYEAQYF.

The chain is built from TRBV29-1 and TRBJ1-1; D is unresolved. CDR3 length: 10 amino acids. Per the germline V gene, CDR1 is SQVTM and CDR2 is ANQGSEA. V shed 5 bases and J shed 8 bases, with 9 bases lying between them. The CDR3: CSVSLVEAFF. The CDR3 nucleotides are TGCAGCGTTTCCTTAGTGGAAGCTTTCTTT. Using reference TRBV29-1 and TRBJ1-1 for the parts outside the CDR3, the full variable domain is SAVISQKPSRDICQRGTSLTIQCQVDSQVTMMFWYRQQPGQSLTLIATANQGSEATYESGFVIDKFPISRPNLTFSTLTVSNMSPEDSSIYLCSVSLVEAFFGQGTRLTVV.

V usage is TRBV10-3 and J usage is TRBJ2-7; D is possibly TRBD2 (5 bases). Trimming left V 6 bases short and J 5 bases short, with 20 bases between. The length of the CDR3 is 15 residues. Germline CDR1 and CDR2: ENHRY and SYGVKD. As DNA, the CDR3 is TGTGCCATCAGGGAGCGCGGAGGTCTTAATCACGAGCAGTACTTC. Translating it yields CAIRERGGLNHEQYF.

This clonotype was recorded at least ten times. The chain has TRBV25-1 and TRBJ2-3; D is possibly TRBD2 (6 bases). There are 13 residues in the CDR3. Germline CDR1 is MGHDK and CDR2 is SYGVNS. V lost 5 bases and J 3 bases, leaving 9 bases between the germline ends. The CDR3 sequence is CASSPLATDTQYF. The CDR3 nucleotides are TGTGCCAGCAGTCCCCTAGCGACAGATACGCAGTATTTT.

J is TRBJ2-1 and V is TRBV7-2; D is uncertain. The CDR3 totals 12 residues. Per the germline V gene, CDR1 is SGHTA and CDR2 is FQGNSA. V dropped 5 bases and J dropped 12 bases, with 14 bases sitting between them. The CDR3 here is CASSTVTGVQFF. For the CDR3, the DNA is TGTGCCAGCAGCACTGTGACGGGTGTGCAGTTCTTC.

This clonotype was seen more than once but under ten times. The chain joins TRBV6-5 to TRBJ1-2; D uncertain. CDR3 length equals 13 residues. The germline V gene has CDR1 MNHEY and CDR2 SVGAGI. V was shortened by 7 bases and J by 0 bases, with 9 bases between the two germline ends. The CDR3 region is CASKTPPNYGYTF. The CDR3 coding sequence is TGTGCCAGCAAGACACCCCCTAACTATGGCTACACCTTC.

CDR3 loop: CASSDTPQANEKLFF. The CDR3 bases are TGTGCCAGCAGTGACACCCCGCAGGCTAATGAAAAACTGTTTTTT. The chain has TRBV6-4 and TRBJ1-4; D is uncertain. In germline, CDR1 is MRHNA, CDR2 SNTAGT. V lost 2 bases and J lost 3, with 10 bases in between. CDR3 length: 15 residues.

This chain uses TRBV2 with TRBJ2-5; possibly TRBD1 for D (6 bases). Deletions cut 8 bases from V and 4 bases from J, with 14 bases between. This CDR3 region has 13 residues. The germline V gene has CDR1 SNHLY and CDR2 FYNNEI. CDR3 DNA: TGTGCCAGCGGGGCCAGGGGCCCAGAGACCCAGTACTTC. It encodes CASGARGPETQYF.

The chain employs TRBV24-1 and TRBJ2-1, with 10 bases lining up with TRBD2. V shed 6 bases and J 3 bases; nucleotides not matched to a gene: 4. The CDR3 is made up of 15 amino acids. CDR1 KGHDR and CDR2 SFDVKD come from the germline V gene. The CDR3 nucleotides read TGTGCCACCAGTCCTAGCGGGGGAAACTACAATGAGCAGTTCTTC. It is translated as CATSPSGGNYNEQFF.

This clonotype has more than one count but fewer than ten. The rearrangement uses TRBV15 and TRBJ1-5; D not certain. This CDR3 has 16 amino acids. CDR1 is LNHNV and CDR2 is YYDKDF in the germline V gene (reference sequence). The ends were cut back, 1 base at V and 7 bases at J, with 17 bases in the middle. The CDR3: CATSRAPHHQQQPQHF. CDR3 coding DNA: TGTGCCACCAGCAGAGCTCCGCACCACCAGCAACAGCCCCAGCATTTT.

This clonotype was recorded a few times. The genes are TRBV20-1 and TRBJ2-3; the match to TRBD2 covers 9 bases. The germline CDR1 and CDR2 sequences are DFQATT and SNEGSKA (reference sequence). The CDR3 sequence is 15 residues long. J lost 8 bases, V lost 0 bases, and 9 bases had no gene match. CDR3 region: CSARDPSGIWRTQYF. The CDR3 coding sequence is TGCAGTGCTAGAGACCCTAGCGGGATTTGGCGTACGCAGTATTTT.

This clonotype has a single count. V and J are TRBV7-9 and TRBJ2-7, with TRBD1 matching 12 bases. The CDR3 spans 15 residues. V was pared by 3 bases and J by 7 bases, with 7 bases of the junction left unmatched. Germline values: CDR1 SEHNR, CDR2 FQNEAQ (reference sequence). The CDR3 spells CASSFFGTGGSEQYF. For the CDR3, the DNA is TGTGCCAGCAGCTTTTTCGGGACAGGGGGCTCGGAGCAGTACTTC.

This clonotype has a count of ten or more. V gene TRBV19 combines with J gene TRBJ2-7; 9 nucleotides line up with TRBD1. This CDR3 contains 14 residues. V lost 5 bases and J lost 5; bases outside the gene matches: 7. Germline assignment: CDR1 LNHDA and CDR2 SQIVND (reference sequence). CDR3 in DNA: TGTGCCAGTAGTTTAACAGGGGGCCCCCACGAGCAGTACTTC. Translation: CASSLTGGPHEQYF. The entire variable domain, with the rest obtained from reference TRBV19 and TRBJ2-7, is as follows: DGGITQSPKYLFRKEGQNVTLSCEQNLNHDAMYWYRQDPGQGLRLIYYSQIVNDFQKGDIAEGYSVSREKKESFPLTVTSAQKNPTAFYLCASSLTGGPHEQYFGPGTRLTVT.